The next 10 T cell receptor beta chains were all read from a single sample in a study of response to subunit inactivated influenza vaccine. TCRdb analysed the RT-PCR reads with MiXCR anew, one entry per CDR3 protein. The table lists about 540,000 distinct CDR3 sequences, under 25% of them singletons, with around 2.8% in the top ten. Separately, the same data were catalogued under a study of T cells expressing NK-cell markers. That source reports: The authors generated TCR beta cDNA through 5'RACE template switching with UMIs.

The sequencing here drew on CD4+ T cells sorted from PBMCs, taken 11 to 12 days after vaccination. All receptors come from a man aged 50-60 years who received an inactivated influenza vaccine.

This chain links TRBV29-1 with TRBJ1-2, with unresolved D. This CDR3 has 15 amino acids. Trimming left V 1 base short and J 5 bases short, with 17 bases between. Germline V gene data show CDR1 as SQVTM and CDR2 as ANQGSEA. The CDR3 loop is CSVEVVASSAYGYTF. CDR3 nucleotide sequence: TGCAGCGTTGAAGTTGTAGCCTCCTCTGCTTATGGCTACACCTTC.

This clonotype was seen more than once but under ten times. The chain couples TRBV4-1 to TRBJ1-2; D remains unclear. Germline-derived CDR1 and CDR2 are MGHRA and YSYEKL. V was cut by 0 bases and J by 10 bases, with 15 bases left in between. This CDR3 is 14 amino acids long. The CDR3 DNA reads as TGCGCCAGCAGCCAAGACGAAGTCTTGATAGACTACACCTTC. Translating it yields CASSQDEVLIDYTF.

This chain connects TRBV20-1 to TRBJ2-6, with 7 bases identical to TRBD1. J gave up 0 bases and V 3 bases, and 14 bases lay outside the gene matches. Germline lookup yields CDR1 DFQATT and CDR2 SNEGSKA (reference sequence). The CDR3 extends over 19 amino acids. CDR3 sequence (DNA): TGCAGTGCTAGTTCTCTCCGGGACAGCTCTTTCTCTGGGGCCAACGTCCTGACTTTC. It is translated as CSASSLRDSSFSGANVLTF.

This clonotype was picked up a small number of times. The chain employs TRBV25-1 and TRBJ2-1; the match to TRBD2 covers 8 bases. The CDR3 is 15 residues long. Germline V lookup: CDR1 MGHDK, CDR2 SYGVNS. After removal of 10 bases from V and 6 bases from J, the junction contained 14 bases not matched to a gene. The CDR3 DNA reads as TGTGCCACCCCTACCCGGGGGGGGGCCCTCAATGAGCAGTTCTTC. It yields the protein CATPTRGGALNEQFF.

This clonotype was counted many times. This rearrangement joins TRBV29-1 to TRBJ2-7; the D gene is possibly TRBD1 (5 bases). The germline V gene has CDR1 SQVTM and CDR2 ANQGSEA. The CDR3 is 12 residues long. V was trimmed by 6 bases and J by 0 bases, leaving 9 bases between them. In nucleotides, the CDR3 is TGCAGCGTCAGGGAACTCTCCTACGAGCAGTACTTC. Its protein is CSVRELSYEQYF.

V usage is TRBV7-2 and J usage is TRBJ2-7; maybe TRBD2 (6 bases). CDR3 length equals 15 residues. V lost 5 bases and J lost 0, with 14 bases in between. CDR1 is SGHTA and CDR2 is FQGNSA in the germline V gene. The CDR3, as DNA: TGTGCCAGCAGCCCCTCTAGCGCTAGCTCCTACGAGCAGTACTTC. Translation gives CASSPSSASSYEQYF.

The chain is built from TRBV5-5 and TRBJ2-7; D is unresolved. Germline assignment: CDR1 SGHKS and CDR2 YYEKEE (reference sequence). There are 13 residues in the CDR3. Trimming stripped 0 bases from V and 1 base from J, with 5 bases between. In DNA form, the CDR3 reads TGTGCCAGCAGCTTGGAGCAGTCCTACGAGCAGTACTTC. It encodes CASSLEQSYEQYF.

The rearrangement joins TRBV28 to TRBJ2-2, with D tentatively TRBD2 (5 bases). V lost 3 bases and J lost 5, with 22 bases in between. The V gene's germline CDR1 is MDHEN and CDR2 SYDVKM. The CDR3 covers 18 residues. The CDR3 is CASSFGRIREKGTGELFF. DNA of the CDR3: TGTGCCAGCAGTTTCGGACGTATCCGGGAAAAAGGGACCGGGGAGCTGTTTTTT.

The gene calls are TRBV18 and TRBJ1-5; D uncertain. V was cut by 3 bases and J by 5 bases, with 8 bases left in between. Germline CDR1 is KGHSH and CDR2 is LQKENI. The CDR3 spans 13 residues. CDR3 nucleotide sequence: TGTGCCAGCTCACCGACTTACCATCAGCCCCAGCATTTT. Translating gives CASSPTYHQPQHF.

The chain links TRBV20-1 to TRBJ1-4; D not resolved. The V end lost 1 base, the J end lost 6 bases, and 6 bases lay between the germline ends. The CDR3 is made up of 12 amino acids. Looked up from germline, CDR1 is DFQATT and CDR2 is SNEGSKA (reference sequence). The CDR3 spells CSARGGDEKLFF. DNA of the CDR3: TGCAGTGCTAGAGGCGGGGATGAAAAACTGTTTTTT.